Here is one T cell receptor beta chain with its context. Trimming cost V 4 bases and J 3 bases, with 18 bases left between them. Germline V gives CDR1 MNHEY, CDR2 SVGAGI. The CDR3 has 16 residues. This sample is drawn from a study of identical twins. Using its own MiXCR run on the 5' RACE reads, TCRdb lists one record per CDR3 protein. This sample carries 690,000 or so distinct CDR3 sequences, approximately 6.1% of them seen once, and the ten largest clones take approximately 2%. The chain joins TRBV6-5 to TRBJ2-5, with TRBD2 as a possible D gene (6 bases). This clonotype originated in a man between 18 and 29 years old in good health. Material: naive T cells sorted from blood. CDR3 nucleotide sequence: TGTGCCAGCAGTTCACAGGCCCGGGGGACCAAAGAGACCCAGTACTTC. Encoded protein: CASSSQARGTKETQYF.